This T cell receptor (beta chain) was profiled in a study of cytomegalovirus exposure and HLA in healthy donors (dated by TCRdb to 2015 to 2018). Context from the whole study: An earlier analysis of 587 of the donors reported approximately 300 Gb of sequence data and some 110 million unique TCR beta sequences obtained from approximately 180 million T cells. An early release covering roughly 600 HLA-typed donors comprised about 290 gigabases of sequencing data and roughly 85 million unique TCR sequences. Of the roughly 390 genotyped donors, roughly 76% were placed in the genetic ancestry cluster associated with self-reported Caucasian donors. The study aimed to test whether cataloging public T cell receptors could reveal signatures of past pathogen exposure. The study used immunosequencing to profile the T cell repertoires of approximately 640 subjects and linked those repertoires to cytomegalovirus serostatus. Along with the approximately 600-subject first cohort, a separate validation cohort of 120 different subjects was used. The study combined high-throughput TCR immunosequencing, statistical association of individual TCRs with disease status, and machine learning to predict cytomegalovirus infection status. In a later analysis, previously published TCR beta repertoires from 666 donors were re-analyzed and high-resolution HLA genotyping was added so that TCR occurrence patterns could be studied. In the later analysis, no new phenotypic data were used to find candidate immune exposures; instead, reliance was placed on TCR beta sequences and their occurrence across donors. To decide whether each TCR beta V gene segment behaved as functional or pseudogenic, an earlier analysis of approximately 590 of the donors relied on high-throughput TCR beta sequencing. Donor age, sex, ethnicity and CMV serostatus were compiled together with the repertoire data. A later genetic analysis took genome-wide SNP genotypes for about 60% of the roughly 670 donors and used that subset as a discovery cohort. All discovery cohort repertoires had been generated on a single sequencing platform. Both class I and class II loci were covered by HLA typing, at four-digit resolution. Typing coverage varied by locus: roughly 629-640 donors for A, B, C, DRB1 and DQB1; approximately 500 for DQA1; over 600 for DPA1; roughly 450 for DPB1. A few DR-DQ haplotypes were treated as single units for association and clustering because of strong linkage in the cohort. Among about 360 genotyped donors of the cohort, an average of around 240,000 unique TCR beta nucleotide sequences were sequenced per donor, about a sixth of them non-productive.

As to this clone: This receptor's antigen is unknown. Base qualities are not at hand, and no much larger clone is one base apart.

The research as a whole found: While some public TCRs were present in many individuals, most TCR sequences turned up only very rarely across donors. For the cohort, immune exposure information was limited to CMV serostatus. In a later genetic analysis, fewer N-insertions in productive TCRs were reported among donors in an Asian-associated ancestry cluster than the roughly 700-donor mean. Because some donors lacked HLA typing at each locus, the association tests relied only on the typed subset. The study gave a list of about 160 TCR beta chains associated with cytomegalovirus. The classifier was reported to diagnose cytomegalovirus status with high specificity and sensitivity in both the original cohort and the validation cohort. A cluster of highly shared sequence variants was judged likely to represent a technical artifact of the sequencing pipeline. In this cohort, only TCR beta chains were sequenced, and detectable features were limited by the absence of alpha or paired-chain data. The authors suggested that the approach could potentially be extended to other disease states and immunological phenotypes. In a later analysis, HLA-associated TCR beta chains were found to be more clonally expanded and to have lower generation probabilities than equally common non-associated chains. Because counts were too low, around 17 rarely observed V segments, including chromosome 9 orphons, were left out of the earlier analysis of a few hundred of the donors. Correlated functional status among segregating V segments might reflect linkage disequilibrium, but an unknown experimental factor could not be ruled out. Three of the identified cytomegalovirus-associated TCR beta chains were confirmed in vitro to be specific for cytomegalovirus antigens. According to a later analysis, most CMV-associated TCR beta chains appeared to be HLA-restricted, and the HLA associations seemed to be driven largely by CMV exposure. According to a later analysis, parvovirus B19, influenza, CMV and Epstein-Barr virus appeared linked to several top co-occurrence clusters. A later analysis associated about 17,000 TCR beta sequences with specific HLA alleles at a false discovery rate of 0.05. In a later analysis, TCR association rates were found to vary across HLA loci, with the most associated TCRs seen for DRB1 alleles and the fewest for HLA-C alleles. In an earlier analysis of 500 to 650 of the donors, most TCR beta V segments appeared in productive rearrangements about 87% or about 30% of the time, broadly matching IMGT annotations. An association between a missense DCLRE1C variant and V-gene and J-gene trimming of TCR beta chains was found in a later genetic analysis and replicated in an independent cohort. A further reported finding was that TCR beta sequences accurately predicted the HLA-A and HLA-B alleles for most subjects in the first cohort. Sequencing depth was assumed to be roughly uniform across donors in the presence/absence analyses, though that assumption may not hold. When HLA alleles, especially DR and DQ, strongly co-occurred, attributing TCR associations to individual alleles was difficult.

Libraries were built with the immunoSEQ multiplex PCR assay. The multiplex PCR relied on a mix of 60 forward primers for TCR Vbeta segments and 13 reverse primers for TCR Jbeta segments. The CDR3 region of rearranged TCR beta genes was amplified from genomic DNA with a multiplex PCR assay. The Illumina HiSeq System was used to sequence the amplified TCR beta libraries as 87-base-pair reads. The paper's data handling went like this. A later analysis counted 75 million to 100 million unique TCR beta chains across the 666 repertoires, and around 9.9 million of these chains were shared by at least two donors. To remove PCR and sequencing errors, raw reads were error-corrected and collapsed into unique sequences using a nearest-neighbor algorithm that merged closely related sequences. V, D and J gene segments were assigned by aligning CDR3 sequences to IMGT reference sequences. For a sequence to be retained, at least a six-nucleotide match to both a V gene segment and a J gene segment was required. Rearrangements were classified as productive when the CDR3 lacked stop codons and remained in frame with V and J, and all other rearrangements were classified as non-productive. CDR3 was defined according to IMGT convention as the region running from the second conserved V-encoded cysteine to the conserved J-encoded phenylalanine. The earlier analysis of about 590 of the donors excluded sequences that lacked an unambiguous match to a single V gene segment. An earlier analysis of under 750 of the donors called V segments functional above 56.7% productive rearrangements and segregating when the between-donor standard deviation exceeded 5%. A statistical classification framework was developed to diagnose cytomegalovirus status using the catalog of TCR beta chain sequences. V and J gene assignment, in a later analysis, came from comparing TCR nucleotide sequences with IMGT/GENE-DB human TR gene sequences. The TCRdist pipeline was used in a later analysis to assign CDR3 sequences and most-parsimonious VDJ recombination scenarios. In a later analysis, each TCR beta chain was defined by its CDR3 amino acid sequence together with its V-gene family, and reads without a unique V-gene family were excluded. As a way to deal with suspected cross-contamination and a sequencing artifact, a later analysis dropped more than 500 nucleotide sequences that were highly shared and had low generation probability. For each public chain, a later analysis derived a clonal expansion index from normalized ranks of inferred template counts within each repertoire. In a later analysis, generation probabilities were computed using a VDJ recombination model fitted to out-of-frame rearrangements, and the results were checked against IGoR. A later analysis scored TCR-TCR, TCR-HLA and TCR-CMV co-occurrence with hypergeometric tests, applying a repertoire-size bias correction to TCR pairs. In a later analysis, false discovery rates were estimated by permuting HLA or CMV assignments 20 times. In a later analysis, co-occurring TCRs were grouped using DBSCAN, with TCRdist sequence similarity added in when clustering inside HLA-allele-positive subsets. Co-occurrence clustering excluded repertoires with fewer than 30,000 or more than 120,000 public chains, plus five with anomalous nucleotide sharing. TCRdb took over this immuneACCESS table, retaining in-frame rearrangements with V and J assigned. Such tables are incomplete; in checked studies, under half of the missing clones stem from an unresolved V gene, and the remainder is unexplained. Clonal size and the V and J genes are those of that table, whereas D and trimming came from the DNA. The sample has fewer than 200,000 clones on record, approximately 82% of them singletons. Roughly 2% of the sample goes to the ten largest clones.

In total, 500 to 700 healthy bone marrow donors made up the cohort. Cohort members were all nominally healthy when sampled, although unrecorded immune exposures were likely present. The donor was CMV seronegative and was included in the group of over 300 seronegative cohort members. Every donor gave a peripheral blood sample, and the peripheral blood mononuclear cells from that sample were used for TCR beta sequencing. Genomic DNA was extracted from the blood cell samples with the Qiagen DNeasy Blood Extraction Kit. The sequence was obtained from a woman in her twenties or thirties in good health and CMV-seronegative. Sequenced input: PBMCs.

Read as DNA, the sequence is TGCGCCAGCAGCCAAGATGTAGGAGGAACCTACGAGCAGTACTTC. It codes for CASSQDVGGTYEQYF. This chain joins TRBV4-3 to TRBJ2-7; matching of 5 bases hints at TRBD2 as the D gene. The CDR3 numbers 15 residues from cysteine through phenylalanine. The only DNA kept is the CDR3, 45 bases in frame from the first base. According to the germline V gene, CDR1 reads LGHNA and CDR2 reads YSLEER. The germline ends are 11 bases apart after V is trimmed by 0 bases and J by 2 bases.